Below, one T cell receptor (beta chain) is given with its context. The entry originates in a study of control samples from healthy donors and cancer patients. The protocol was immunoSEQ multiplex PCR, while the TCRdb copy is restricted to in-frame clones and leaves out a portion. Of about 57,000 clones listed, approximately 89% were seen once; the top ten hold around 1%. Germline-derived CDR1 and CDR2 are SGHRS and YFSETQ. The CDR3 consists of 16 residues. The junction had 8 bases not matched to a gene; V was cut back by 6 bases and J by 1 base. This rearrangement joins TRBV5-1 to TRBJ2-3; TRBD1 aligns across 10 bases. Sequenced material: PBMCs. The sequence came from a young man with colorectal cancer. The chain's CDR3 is CASNRDRGLGTDTQYF. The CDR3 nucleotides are TGCGCCAGCAACCGCGACAGGGGGCTAGGCACAGATACGCAGTATTTT.